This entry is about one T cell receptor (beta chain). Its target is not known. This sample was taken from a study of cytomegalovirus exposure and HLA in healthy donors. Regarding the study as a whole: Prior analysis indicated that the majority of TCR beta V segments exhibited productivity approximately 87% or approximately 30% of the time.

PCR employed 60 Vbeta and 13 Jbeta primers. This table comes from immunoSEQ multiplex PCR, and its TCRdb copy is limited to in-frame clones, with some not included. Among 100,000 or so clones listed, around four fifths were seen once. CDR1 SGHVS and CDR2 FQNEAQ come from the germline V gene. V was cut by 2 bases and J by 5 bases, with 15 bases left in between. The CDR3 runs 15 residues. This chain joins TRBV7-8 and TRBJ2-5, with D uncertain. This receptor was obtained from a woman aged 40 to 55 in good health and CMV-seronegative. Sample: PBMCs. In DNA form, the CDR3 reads TGTGCCAGCAGCTTACCGCGGTTCTCCAAGGAGACCCAGTACTTC. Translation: CASSLPRFSKETQYF.